The 9 T cell receptor beta chains below come from one sample, sequenced in a study of beta chain features in type 1 diabetes. Isolated RNA was reverse transcribed in full, so expressed TCRB transcripts were sequenced. The method was immunoSEQ multiplex PCR; TCRdb's version includes in-frame clones alone and lacks a portion of them. The sample gives hundreds of thousands of clones, around 28% of which show up once; around 0.065% is in the top ten. Sample: naive CD4+ T cells from blood. These receptors were taken from a man between 18 and 29 years old in good health.

This clone was counted a few times. The chain is built from TRBV6-6 and TRBJ2-1; 11 bases align to TRBD2. The CDR3 spans 15 residues. Trimming at V came to 5 bases and at J to 2 bases, leaving 2 bases not matched to a gene. Germline V gene lookup returns CDR1 MNHNY and CDR2 SVGAGI (reference sequence). The CDR3 DNA reads TGTGCCAGCAGTCCGACTAGCGGGACCTACAATGAGCAGTTCTTC. Its translation is CASSPTSGTYNEQFF.

This clone appeared a few times. The rearrangement uses TRBV7-7 and TRBJ2-2, with 8 bases identical to TRBD2. CDR3 length: 14 residues. Germline V gene sequence: CDR1 SSHAT, CDR2 FNYEAQ (reference sequence). The V segment lost 4 bases and the J segment 7 bases; nucleotides outside the gene matches: 5. The CDR3 loop reads CASSSTSVGGELFF. The DNA of the CDR3 is TGTGCCAGCAGCTCGACTAGCGTCGGCGGGGAGCTGTTTTTT.

This clone was seen more than once but under ten times. The chain carries TRBV6-5 and TRBJ2-3; the match to TRBD2 covers 9 bases. The V gene end was trimmed by 9 bases and the J gene end by 1 base; junction bases not matched to a gene: 5. The germline V gene has CDR1 MNHEY and CDR2 SVGAGI. This CDR3 contains 14 residues. CDR3 region: CASSTSGRTDTQYF. The CDR3 DNA reads as TGTGCCAGTTCGACTAGCGGACGCACAGATACGCAGTATTTT.

This clone was counted between two and nine times. V and J are TRBV5-8 and TRBJ2-7; D not certain. V dropped 0 bases and J dropped 5 bases, with 6 bases sitting between them. The CDR3 runs 12 residues. Per the germline V gene, CDR1 is SGHTS and CDR2 is YDEGEE. For the CDR3, the DNA is TGTGCCAGCAGCTTGGTGCGGCACGAGCAGTACTTC. Encoded protein: CASSLVRHEQYF.

The rearrangement links TRBV30 to TRBJ1-1; tentatively, D is TRBD1 (5 bases). CDR3 length: 13 amino acids. Germline V gene lookup returns CDR1 GTSNPN and CDR2 SVGIG (reference sequence). Trimming left V 5 bases short and J 3 bases short, with 13 bases between. The CDR3 DNA reads TGTGCCTGGCGGGGGAGGAGGGACACTGAAGCTTTCTTT. This gives the protein CAWRGRRDTEAFF.

CDR3 sequence: CAISGTSQETQYF. CDR3 in DNA: TGTGCCATCAGCGGGACTAGCCAAGAGACCCAGTACTTC. This chain connects TRBV10-3 to TRBJ2-5, with 8 positions matching TRBD2. The trim removed 6 bases at V and 1 base at J, leaving 1 base unmatched. Germline V gives CDR1 ENHRY, CDR2 SYGVKD. The CDR3 length is 13 residues.

The chain couples TRBV29-1 to TRBJ2-5; tentatively, D is TRBD1 or TRBD2 (6 bases each). Trimming removed 1 base from V and 5 bases from J, with 11 bases in between. CDR3 length: 13 amino acids. CDR1 and CDR2 (germline): SQVTM, ANQGSEA. The CDR3 DNA reads as TGCAGCGTTGAAGTGGGGGGCGGGGAGACCCAGTACTTC. This sequence encodes CSVEVGGGETQYF.

This clone was seen a few times. This sequence joins TRBV7-9 and TRBJ2-7; a weak D match, TRBD2 (6 bases). Per the germline V gene, CDR1 is SEHNR and CDR2 is FQNEAQ (reference sequence). The CDR3 covers 14 residues. V lost 0 bases to trimming and J lost 9 bases, with 15 bases between them. The DNA of the CDR3 is TGTGCCAGCAGCTTAGCACATCCGGGAGCGGCGCAGTACTTC. Its protein is CASSLAHPGAAQYF.

J is TRBJ1-2 and V is TRBV7-9, with a possible D match to TRBD1 (6 bases). CDR1 and CDR2 from the germline V gene are SEHNR and FQNEAQ (reference sequence). This CDR3 contains 14 residues. Trimming took 1 base from V and 3 from J, leaving 9 bases between them. Here the CDR3 reads CASSLDRADYGYTF. The CDR3 DNA sequence: TGTGCCAGCAGCTTAGACAGGGCTGACTATGGCTACACCTTC.